This T cell receptor beta chain stems from a study of T cells in localized non-small cell lung cancer. Study observations and caveats: Adjacent lung had a median roughly 53 of the 100 largest tumor clones.

As for this clone: Its matching antigen is unknown.

V dropped 8 bases and J dropped 5; count of bases not matched to a gene: 5. This CDR3 region has 13 residues. Germline values: CDR1 MNHGY, CDR2 SAAAGT. The table came from immunoSEQ multiplex PCR; TCRdb's copy has only in-frame clones and leaves some out. The table records about 3,300 clones, about a third of them present only once. This clonotype originated in an older female donor with stage I lung adenocarcinoma. Specimen: lung tumor tissue, collected before any cancer treatment. The V and J genes are TRBV6-8 and TRBJ2-7; 11 bases fit TRBD2. The CDR3 bases are TGTGCCAGCTCCCGGACTAGCGGGCACGAGCAGTACTTC. Translating gives CASSRTSGHEQYF.